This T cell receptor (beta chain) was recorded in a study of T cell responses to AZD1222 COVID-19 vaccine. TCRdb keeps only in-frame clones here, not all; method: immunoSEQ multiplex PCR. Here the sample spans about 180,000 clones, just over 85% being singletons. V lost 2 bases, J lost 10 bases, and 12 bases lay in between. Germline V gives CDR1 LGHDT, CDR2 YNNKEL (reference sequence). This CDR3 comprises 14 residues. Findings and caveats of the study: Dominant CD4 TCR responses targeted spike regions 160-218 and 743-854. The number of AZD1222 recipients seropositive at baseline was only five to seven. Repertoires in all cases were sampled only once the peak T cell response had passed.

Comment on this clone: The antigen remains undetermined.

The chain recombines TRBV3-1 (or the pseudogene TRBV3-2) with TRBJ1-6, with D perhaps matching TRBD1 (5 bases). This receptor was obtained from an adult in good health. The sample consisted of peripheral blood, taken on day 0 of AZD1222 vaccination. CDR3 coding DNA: TGTGCCAGCAGCCAAAGCACGAGACAGTCACCCCTCCACTTT. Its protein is CASSQSTRQSPLHF.